The following is a TCR beta chain sequence with its context. This sample stems from a study of blood T cell repertoires in COVID-19. Measured with immunoSEQ multiplex PCR; TCRdb has only the in-frame clones, and not every one. The sample records about 130,000 clones, approximately 83% being singletons. This CDR3 is 15 amino acids long. V shed 6 bases and J shed 7 bases, with 17 bases lying between them. Germline CDR1 and CDR2: KGHDR and SFDVKD. Sequences were obtained from peripheral blood. The chain employs TRBV24-1 and TRBJ2-2, with a tentative D call TRBD1 (6 bases). The clonotype was recovered from a woman aged 45-60 years with acute or convalescent COVID-19. The CDR3: CATSLTGPRVGELFF. The CDR3 bases are TGTGCCACCAGTCTGACAGGACCTAGGGTCGGGGAGCTGTTTTTT.